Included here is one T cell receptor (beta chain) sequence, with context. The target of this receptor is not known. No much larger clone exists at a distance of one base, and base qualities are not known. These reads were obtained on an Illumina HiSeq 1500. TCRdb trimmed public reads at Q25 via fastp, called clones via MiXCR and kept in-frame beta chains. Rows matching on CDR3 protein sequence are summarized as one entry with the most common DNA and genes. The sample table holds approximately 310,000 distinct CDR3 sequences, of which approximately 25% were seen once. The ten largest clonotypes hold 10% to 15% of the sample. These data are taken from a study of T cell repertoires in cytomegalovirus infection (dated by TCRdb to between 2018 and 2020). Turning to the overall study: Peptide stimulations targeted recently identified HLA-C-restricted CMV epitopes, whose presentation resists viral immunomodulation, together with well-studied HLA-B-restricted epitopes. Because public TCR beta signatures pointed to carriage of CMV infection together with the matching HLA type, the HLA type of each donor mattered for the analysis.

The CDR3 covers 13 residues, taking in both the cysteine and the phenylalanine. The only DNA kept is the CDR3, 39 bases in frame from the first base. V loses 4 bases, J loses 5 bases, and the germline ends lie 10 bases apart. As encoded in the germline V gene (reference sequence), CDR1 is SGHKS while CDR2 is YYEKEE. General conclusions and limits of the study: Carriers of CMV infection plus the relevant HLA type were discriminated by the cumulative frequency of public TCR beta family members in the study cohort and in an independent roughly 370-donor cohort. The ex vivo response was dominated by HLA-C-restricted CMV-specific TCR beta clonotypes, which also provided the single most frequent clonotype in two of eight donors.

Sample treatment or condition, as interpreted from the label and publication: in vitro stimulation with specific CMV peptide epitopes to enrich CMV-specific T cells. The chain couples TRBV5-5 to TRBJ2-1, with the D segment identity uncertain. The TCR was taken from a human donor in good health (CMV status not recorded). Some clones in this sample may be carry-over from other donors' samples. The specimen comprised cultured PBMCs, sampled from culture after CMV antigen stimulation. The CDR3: CASSPRTDNEQFF. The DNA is TGTGCCAGCAGCCCCAGGACGGACAATGAGCAGTTCTTC.